This is a list of T cell receptor beta chains from one sample in a study of patients and donors after allogeneic stem cell transplantation. Via MiXCR, TCRdb re-called the RT-PCR reads, giving one row per CDR3 protein. This sample yields roughly 940,000 distinct CDR3 sequences, of which approximately 19% are seen a single time; around 6% belongs to the top ten. Sequenced: blood, either unsorted or a sorted T cell fraction (not recorded which). Every receptor here comes from a human donor who was either an allogeneic HSCT recipient or a stem cell or donor lymphocyte infusion donor (not recorded which). It is not recorded whose cells these are; they may come from a transplant donor. CDR3s include the opening cysteine and the closing phenylalanine or tryptophan. The D gene is left open where the match is weak. Only part of the rows carry a size: once, few, many, or a class if the clone is expanded.

D gene: NA; V gene: TRBV6-5; J gene: TRBJ2-1; clone size: once; CDR3 DNA: TGTGCCAGCAGTTATCGGGGGGCGATCAATGAGCAGTTCTTC; CDR3 protein: CASSYRGAINEQFF
D gene: TRBD2; V gene: TRBV20-1; J gene: TRBJ2-3; clone size: NA; CDR3 DNA: TGCAGTGCTAGCGCGGGAGCAACAGATACGCAGTATTTT; CDR3 protein: CSASAGATDTQYF
D gene: NA; V gene: TRBV4-1; J gene: TRBJ2-3; clone size: NA; CDR3 DNA: TGCGCCAGCAGGACGGGACCCTCGATGGATACGCAGTATTTT; CDR3 protein: CASRTGPSMDTQYF
D gene: TRBD1; V gene: TRBV11-2; J gene: TRBJ2-4; clone size: few; CDR3 DNA: TGTGCCAGCAGCCCTGACAGGGGGCGAGGAGCCAAAAACATTCAGTACTTC; CDR3 protein: CASSPDRGRGAKNIQYF
D gene: TRBD1; V gene: TRBV6-1; J gene: TRBJ2-7; clone size: few; CDR3 DNA: TGTGCCAGCAGTGAACTAATGACAGGGAGCTCCTACGAGCAGTACTTC; CDR3 protein: CASSELMTGSSYEQYF
D gene: NA; V gene: TRBV7-9; J gene: TRBJ2-3; clone size: NA; CDR3 DNA: TGTGCCAGCAGCCCCCGGCAAGCGGCCCGCACAGATACGCAGTATTTT; CDR3 protein: CASSPRQAARTDTQYF
D gene: TRBD1; V gene: TRBV18; J gene: TRBJ1-1; clone size: few; CDR3 DNA: TGTGCCAGCTCACGTGGACAGGGGGTAGGGAACACTGAAGCTTTCTTT; CDR3 protein: CASSRGQGVGNTEAFF
D gene: NA; V gene: TRBV9; J gene: TRBJ1-4; clone size: few; CDR3 DNA: TGTGCCAGCAGCGTGGGACGCCGTGGGCATGAAAAACTGTTTTTT; CDR3 protein: CASSVGRRGHEKLFF
D gene: NA; V gene: TRBV10-3; J gene: TRBJ2-2; clone size: many; CDR3 DNA: TGTGCCATCAGTCGAGGAGAGAGCACCGGGGAGCTGTTTTTT; CDR3 protein: CAISRGESTGELFF
D gene: TRBD1; V gene: TRBV27; J gene: TRBJ2-3; clone size: few; CDR3 DNA: TGTGCCAGCGGGTGGACAGGGGGTGATACGCAGTATTTT; CDR3 protein: CASGWTGGDTQYF
D gene: TRBD1; V gene: TRBV5-1; J gene: TRBJ1-6; clone size: NA; CDR3 DNA: TGCGCCAGCAGCTTGGGCCGGGACAGGGCTTTGCGCCTCCACTTT; CDR3 protein: CASSLGRDRALRLHF
D gene: NA; V gene: TRBV15; J gene: TRBJ2-3; clone size: few; CDR3 DNA: TGTGCCACCGTAGCAGGGGCCCACACAGATACGCAGTATTTT; CDR3 protein: CATVAGAHTDTQYF
D gene: NA; V gene: TRBV5-5; J gene: TRBJ2-1; clone size: few; CDR3 DNA: TGTGCCAGCAGCTTGCAGGGCCAATACAATGAGCAGTTCTTC; CDR3 protein: CASSLQGQYNEQFF
D gene: NA; V gene: TRBV7-6; J gene: TRBJ2-7; clone size: few; CDR3 DNA: TGTGCCAGCAGCTGGACGGACTCCTACGAGCAGTACTTC; CDR3 protein: CASSWTDSYEQYF
D gene: NA; V gene: TRBV29-1; J gene: TRBJ2-3; clone size: NA; CDR3 DNA: TGCAGCGTTGACCACGTAGGGGGGGCAGATACGCAGTATTTT; CDR3 protein: CSVDHVGGADTQYF
D gene: TRBD1; V gene: TRBV5-6; J gene: TRBJ2-7; clone size: few; CDR3 DNA: TGTGCCAGCAGCGCCGGGACAGTATTTCCCTACGAGCAGTACTTC; CDR3 protein: CASSAGTVFPYEQYF
D gene: NA; V gene: TRBV20-1; J gene: TRBJ2-4; clone size: few; CDR3 DNA: TGCAGTGCGGTCCTGAAGGACAGAAACATTCAGTACTTC; CDR3 protein: CSAVLKDRNIQYF
D gene: TRBD1; V gene: TRBV25-1; J gene: TRBJ2-7; clone size: few; CDR3 DNA: TGTGCCTCCCTTCCCACGGACAGGGAAGGCGAGCAGTACTTC; CDR3 protein: CASLPTDREGEQYF
D gene: NA; V gene: TRBV12-3/TRBV12-4; J gene: TRBJ1-1; clone size: NA; CDR3 DNA: TGTGCCAGCACCCTACAGGGTACTGAAGCTTTCTTT; CDR3 protein: CASTLQGTEAFF
D gene: NA; V gene: TRBV12-5; J gene: TRBJ2-3; clone size: NA; CDR3 DNA: TGTGCTAGTGGTTTGGCAACAAAGCCGATAGCGGGCACAGATACGCAGTATTTT; CDR3 protein: CASGLATKPIAGTDTQYF
D gene: NA; V gene: TRBV24-1; J gene: TRBJ2-3; clone size: NA; CDR3 DNA: TGTGCCACCAGTGATCTTGGACGGCCCCTCGGCACAGATACGCAGTATTTT; CDR3 protein: CATSDLGRPLGTDTQYF
D gene: TRBD2; V gene: TRBV7-9; J gene: TRBJ2-7; clone size: NA; CDR3 DNA: TGTGCCAGCAGCCGCCTTGTAGGTAGCGGGGATTACGAGCAGTACTTC; CDR3 protein: CASSRLVGSGDYEQYF
D gene: TRBD2; V gene: TRBV4-3; J gene: TRBJ2-1; clone size: NA; CDR3 DNA: TGCGCCAGCAGCCGCCTGATAGCGGGGGGGTACAATGAGCAGTTCTTC; CDR3 protein: CASSRLIAGGYNEQFF
D gene: TRBD2; V gene: TRBV5-1; J gene: TRBJ2-1; clone size: NA; CDR3 DNA: TGCGCCAGCAGACCCCGGGAGGGGGGGTTAAATGAGCAGTTCTTC; CDR3 protein: CASRPREGGLNEQFF
D gene: TRBD2; V gene: TRBV4-3; J gene: TRBJ2-1; clone size: few; CDR3 DNA: TGCGCCAGCAGCCGACTACTAGCGGGGGGGCATTCCTACAATGAGCAGTTCTTC; CDR3 protein: CASSRLLAGGHSYNEQFF
D gene: NA; V gene: TRBV28; J gene: TRBJ2-7; clone size: NA; CDR3 DNA: TGTGCCAGCAGCAAAGCCGGGATCCTTTATTACGAGCAGTACTTC; CDR3 protein: CASSKAGILYYEQYF
D gene: TRBD2; V gene: TRBV5-1; J gene: TRBJ2-1; clone size: few; CDR3 DNA: TGCGCCAGCAAGAGGACTAGCGGGAGAGATGAGCAGTTCTTC; CDR3 protein: CASKRTSGRDEQFF
D gene: NA; V gene: TRBV20-1; J gene: TRBJ1-5; clone size: NA; CDR3 DNA: TGCAGTGCTAGAGGGATCCGAGGGACTCAGCCCCAGCATTTT; CDR3 protein: CSARGIRGTQPQHF
D gene: TRBD1; V gene: TRBV4-1; J gene: TRBJ2-2; clone size: many; CDR3 DNA: TGCGCCAGCAGCTACACGCATGGACAGGGAAGTAGGAGGAACACCGGGGAGCTGTTTTTT; CDR3 protein: CASSYTHGQGSRRNTGELFF
D gene: NA; V gene: TRBV6-1; J gene: TRBJ1-5; clone size: NA; CDR3 DNA: TGTGCCAGCAGTAGCTCCCGGAACCAGCCCCAGCATTTT; CDR3 protein: CASSSSRNQPQHF
D gene: TRBD1; V gene: TRBV5-5; J gene: TRBJ2-6; clone size: NA; CDR3 DNA: TGTGCCAGCAGCTTGGTAGGACAGGGAGCCTTGGGGGCCAACGTCCTGACTTTC; CDR3 protein: CASSLVGQGALGANVLTF
D gene: NA; V gene: TRBV10-2; J gene: TRBJ2-1; clone size: few; CDR3 DNA: TGCGCCAGCAGTGATTCGGGGGAGGAGCAGTTCTTC; CDR3 protein: CASSDSGEEQFF
D gene: TRBD1; V gene: TRBV9; J gene: TRBJ1-6; clone size: NA; CDR3 DNA: TGTGCCAGCAGCGGGGAGGACAGGGGCCCTTCACCCCTCCACTTT; CDR3 protein: CASSGEDRGPSPLHF
D gene: NA; V gene: TRBV30; J gene: TRBJ1-1; clone size: NA; CDR3 DNA: TGTGCCTGGGGTCACACTGAAGCTTTCTTT; CDR3 protein: CAWGHTEAFF
D gene: NA; V gene: TRBV6-2/TRBV6-3; J gene: TRBJ2-7; clone size: few; CDR3 DNA: TGTGCCAGCAGGGGCAGAAAATACGAGCAGTACTTC; CDR3 protein: CASRGRKYEQYF
D gene: NA; V gene: TRBV20-1; J gene: TRBJ1-4; clone size: many; CDR3 DNA: TGCAGTGCCAGGTCCCAGGTGGATGAAAAACTGTTTTTT; CDR3 protein: CSARSQVDEKLFF
D gene: NA; V gene: TRBV18; J gene: TRBJ2-7; clone size: NA; CDR3 DNA: TGTGCCAGCTCACCACCCTCAAGGTCTCATCCCTACGAGCAGTACTTC; CDR3 protein: CASSPPSRSHPYEQYF
D gene: NA; V gene: TRBV12-3/TRBV12-4; J gene: TRBJ1-4; clone size: few; CDR3 DNA: TGTGCCAGCAGTGACGAACCGGGATCTAATGAAAAACTGTTTTTT; CDR3 protein: CASSDEPGSNEKLFF
D gene: TRBD2; V gene: TRBV7-3; J gene: TRBJ2-1; clone size: NA; CDR3 DNA: TGTGCCAGCAGCTTAACCTCTAGCGGGGCCTACAATGAGCAGTTCTTC; CDR3 protein: CASSLTSSGAYNEQFF
D gene: TRBD1; V gene: TRBV27; J gene: TRBJ2-7; clone size: few; CDR3 DNA: TGTGCCAGCAGTTCCGGGACAGTTCCCTACTACGAGCAGTACTTC; CDR3 protein: CASSSGTVPYYEQYF
D gene: NA; V gene: TRBV11-2; J gene: TRBJ2-4; clone size: few; CDR3 DNA: TGTGCCAGCAGCGGTTTGGTCGAAGCCAAAAACATTCAGTACTTC; CDR3 protein: CASSGLVEAKNIQYF
D gene: NA; V gene: TRBV29-1; J gene: TRBJ2-7; clone size: NA; CDR3 DNA: TGCAGCGTTAGTGGTGCCTACGAGCAGTACTTC; CDR3 protein: CSVSGAYEQYF
D gene: NA; V gene: TRBV11-2; J gene: TRBJ1-2; clone size: NA; CDR3 DNA: TGTGCCAGCAGCGGGGATGAGGCAGGGACTCTCTATGGCTACACCTTC; CDR3 protein: CASSGDEAGTLYGYTF
D gene: TRBD2; V gene: TRBV12-3/TRBV12-4; J gene: TRBJ2-1; clone size: NA; CDR3 DNA: TGTGCCAGCAGCTCTAGCGGGGGGGCCTCCTACAATGAGCAGTTCTTC; CDR3 protein: CASSSSGGASYNEQFF
D gene: TRBD1; V gene: TRBV30; J gene: TRBJ2-4; clone size: NA; CDR3 DNA: TGTGCCTGGACCGGAGGCCAGACAGGGACCAAAAACATTCAGTACTTC; CDR3 protein: CAWTGGQTGTKNIQYF
D gene: TRBD1; V gene: TRBV10-3; J gene: TRBJ2-7; clone size: many; CDR3 DNA: TGTGCCATCACAGACAGGGGGATCCTATACGAGCAGTACTTC; CDR3 protein: CAITDRGILYEQYF
D gene: TRBD2; V gene: TRBV27; J gene: TRBJ2-7; clone size: NA; CDR3 DNA: TGTGCCAGCAGCTGGCTACTAGCGGGAGGGGACGAGCAGTACTTC; CDR3 protein: CASSWLLAGGDEQYF
D gene: NA; V gene: TRBV5-1; J gene: TRBJ2-1; clone size: few; CDR3 DNA: TGCGCCACCAATCCCGCCGGAGCTGGCAATGAGCAGTTCTTC; CDR3 protein: CATNPAGAGNEQFF
D gene: NA; V gene: TRBV6-1; J gene: TRBJ1-3; clone size: few; CDR3 DNA: TGTGCCAGCAGTGAATTGGGAAACACCATATATTTT; CDR3 protein: CASSELGNTIYF